This TCR beta chain was sequenced in a study of blood T cell repertoires in COVID-19. Germline CDR1 reads SGHDT; CDR2 reads YYEEEE. V lost 0 bases and J 0 bases, leaving 9 bases between the germline ends. The CDR3 contains 16 residues. This clone has ten or more counts. This table comes from immunoSEQ multiplex PCR, and its TCRdb copy is limited to in-frame clones, with some not included. The profile shows roughly 200,000 clones, roughly 83% of them singletons. This sequence originates from a woman aged 40-49 years with COVID-19, enrolled during active disease. The sample consisted of peripheral blood. This sequence joins TRBV5-6 and TRBJ2-2; maybe TRBD1 (6 bases). CDR3 DNA sequence: TGTGCCAGCAGCTTGGCGCAGGGGTCGAACACCGGGGAGCTGTTTTTT. Translating it yields CASSLAQGSNTGELFF.